The T cell receptor beta chain described here comes from a study of post-analysis software for immune sequencing data. Findings and caveats of the study: Compared with controls, patients had more of 4 to 6 TRBV segments, including TRBV5-6, TRBV5-1 and TRBV20-1.

V lost 0 bases and J lost 7; bases outside the gene matches: 2. The CDR3 covers 14 residues. The germline V gene has CDR1 MNHNS and CDR2 SASEGT. Carried by the TCR beta cDNA libraries were unique molecular identifiers. Each batch of about 0.9 to 10 million T cells produced roughly 0.5 million cDNA molecules. TCRdb ran MiXCR on the PCR reads and lists one entry per CDR3 protein. The table lists about 620,000 distinct CDR3 sequences, 44% of them singletons. As regards this clonotype: Its antigen is currently unknown.

This sequence was found in a girl aged 10 to 17 with multiple sclerosis. The sequencing input was blood. The chain combines TRBV6-1 with TRBJ2-3; 9 bases fit TRBD2. The chain's CDR3 is CASSEALAGNTQYF. The DNA of the CDR3 is TGTGCCAGCAGTGAAGCCCTAGCGGGGAATACGCAGTATTTT.